This entry lists 16 T cell receptor beta chains sequenced from one sample in a study of cytomegalovirus exposure and HLA in healthy donors. 13 Jbeta primers and 60 Vbeta primers were used for the PCR. Method: immunoSEQ multiplex PCR; TCRdb's copy keeps in-frame clones and lacks some. Counted here are tens of thousands of clones, approximately 71% occurring once; the ten biggest clones make up 3% to 4.5%. The sample consisted of PBMCs. These receptors originate from a man aged 25 to 40 in good health and CMV-seronegative.

This clone has more than one count but fewer than ten. V and J are TRBV7-2 and TRBJ2-1; TRBD2 agrees at 7 bases. Germline CDR1 SGHTA, CDR2 FQGNSA. With 5 bases clipped from V and 1 base from J, the junction kept 5 bases outside the gene matches. This CDR3 is built from 15 residues. CDR3 protein: CASSVSGDSYNEQFF. CDR3 nucleotide sequence: TGTGCCAGCAGCGTCAGCGGGGATTCCTACAATGAGCAGTTCTTC.

The J gene is TRBJ1-2, the V gene TRBV28; tentative D call: TRBD1 (5 bases). Germline assignment: CDR1 MDHEN and CDR2 SYDVKM. V lost 5 bases and J 7 bases, leaving 20 bases between the germline ends. The CDR3 sequence is 15 residues long. The CDR3 loop is CASSPNFEGRGGYTF. CDR3 sequence (DNA): TGTGCCAGCAGTCCAAATTTCGAGGGGCGGGGTGGCTACACCTTC.

The chain links TRBV19 to TRBJ1-2; D unclear. Trimming shortened V by 5 bases and J by 1 base, and 8 bases separated the two germline ends. This CDR3 spans 13 amino acids. From germline, CDR1 is LNHDA and CDR2 SQIVND (reference sequence). For the CDR3, the DNA is TGTGCCAGTAGTGGGCAGGATAACTATGGCTACACCTTC. Amino acids: CASSGQDNYGYTF.

The CDR3 bases are TGTGCCATCAAGCCGGGACTAGCGGACAATGAGCAGTTCTTC. It is translated as CAIKPGLADNEQFF. The chain uses TRBV10-3 and TRBJ2-1; 11 bases map to TRBD2. The CDR3 loop spans 14 amino acids. With 7 bases clipped from V and 5 bases from J, the junction kept 4 bases outside the gene matches. Germline CDR1 is ENHRY and CDR2 is SYGVKD.

The rearrangement uses TRBV7-6 and TRBJ1-5; D is possibly TRBD1 (5 bases). The V and J ends lost 6 bases and 2 bases respectively, with 14 bases between them. CDR3 length: 15 residues. Germline V gives CDR1 SGHVS, CDR2 FNYEAQ. CDR3 in amino acids: CASSWGPQGNQPQHF. CDR3 sequence (DNA): TGTGCCAGCAGTTGGGGCCCCCAGGGCAATCAGCCCCAGCATTTT. Combining the CDR3 with reference TRBV7-6 and TRBJ1-5 gives the whole variable domain GAGVSQSPRYKVTKRGQDVALRCDPISGHVSLYWYRQALGQGPEFLTYFNYEAQQDKSGLPNDRFSAERPEGSISTLTIQRTEQRDSAMYRCASSWGPQGNQPQHFGDGTRLSIL.

The genes are TRBV5-5 and TRBJ1-1; D possibly corresponds to TRBD1 (5 bases). Germline CDR1 is SGHKS and CDR2 is YYEKEE (reference sequence). Trimming removed 4 bases at V and 1 base at J, with 14 bases between. This CDR3 comprises 15 residues. CDR3 protein: CASSIGHKANTEAFF. DNA of the CDR3: TGTGCCAGCAGCATAGGACACAAGGCGAACACTGAAGCTTTCTTT.

The count of this clone is one. This chain connects TRBV6-5 to TRBJ1-1; 7 bases are shared with TRBD1. Looked up from germline, CDR1 is MNHEY and CDR2 is SVGAGI. This CDR3 spans 14 amino acids. J was trimmed by 6 bases and V by 5 bases; bases with no gene match: 9. CDR3 loop: CASSRDSARAEAFF. In nucleotides, the CDR3 is TGTGCCAGCAGTCGGGACAGTGCGAGGGCTGAAGCTTTCTTT.

CDR3: CASSRWARSYNEQFF. CDR3 coding DNA: TGCGCCAGTAGTCGGTGGGCCCGATCCTACAATGAGCAGTTCTTC. This chain links TRBV5-1 with TRBJ2-1; D uncertain. Germline V gene sequence: CDR1 SGHRS, CDR2 YFSETQ. The CDR3 spans 15 residues. V dropped 8 bases and J dropped 1 base, with 16 bases sitting between them. The whole variable domain, remainder taken from reference TRBV5-1 and TRBJ2-1, is KAGVTQTPRYLIKTRGQQVTLSCSPISGHRSVSWYQQTPGQGLQFLFEYFSETQRNKGNFPGRFSGRQFSNSRSEMNVSTLELGDSALYLCASSRWARSYNEQFFGPGTRLTVL.

The chain employs TRBV5-1 and TRBJ1-4; 7 nucleotides line up with TRBD1. From germline, CDR1 is SGHRS and CDR2 YFSETQ. The CDR3 is 14 amino acids. V lost 4 bases to trimming and J lost 6 bases; unmatched junction nucleotides: 6. For the CDR3, the DNA is TGCGCCAGCAGCCGGGGACAGAGAGATGAAAAACTGTTTTTT. This codes for CASSRGQRDEKLFF.

The rearrangement links TRBV7-2 to TRBJ1-1, with D possibly TRBD1 on 6 matching bases. CDR1 and CDR2 (germline): SGHTA, FQGNSA. V was clipped by 2 bases and J by 7 bases, with 14 bases between them. The CDR3 spans 14 residues. The CDR3 DNA reads TGTGCCAGCAGCTTAAACACAGGGTATGTTGAAGCTTTCTTT. It translates to CASSLNTGYVEAFF.

The chain couples TRBV6-1 to TRBJ2-5; D possibly corresponds to TRBD2 (5 bases). The tail of the sequence fits TRBJ2-7 better, so the J call may be wrong. From germline, CDR1 is MNHNS and CDR2 SASEGT. CDR3 length equals 15 residues. The CDR3, as DNA: TGTGCCAGCAGTGAAGTAACGGGGTCAAACTACGAGCAGTACTTC. Its protein is CASSEVTGSNYEQYF.

This chain links TRBV6-6 with TRBJ1-2; TRBD1 might be the D (5 bases). The CDR3 has 16 residues. Germline V gene sequence: CDR1 MNHNY, CDR2 SVGAGI (reference sequence). V dropped 3 bases and J dropped 2 bases, with 16 bases sitting between them. CDR3 region: CASSYGRGGDNYGYTF. In DNA, the CDR3 is TGTGCCAGCAGTTATGGCCGGGGAGGGGACAACTATGGCTACACCTTC.

The V and J genes are TRBV29-1 and TRBJ2-3; maybe TRBD1 (6 bases). V was pared by 5 bases and J by 5 bases, with 17 bases between. Germline values: CDR1 SQVTM, CDR2 ANQGSEA. The CDR3 spans 14 residues. The CDR3 protein is CSVTRTVAGDTQYF. CDR3 DNA: TGCAGCGTTACCAGGACAGTCGCCGGAGATACGCAGTATTTT.

This clone was seen more than once but under ten times. The chain joins TRBV30 to TRBJ1-2; TRBD1 might be the D (5 bases). This CDR3 contains 15 residues. V lost 0 bases to trimming and J lost 5 bases, with 16 bases between them. Germline V CDR1 and CDR2: GTSNPN, SVGIG (reference sequence). The CDR3 is CAWSVGAGHTYGYTF. CDR3 nucleotide sequence: TGTGCCTGGAGTGTAGGTGCAGGACATACTTATGGCTACACCTTC.

The chain employs TRBV10-3 and TRBJ1-2, with 7 positions matching TRBD1. J lost 0 bases, V lost 10 bases, and 14 bases had no gene match. Per the germline V gene, CDR1 is ENHRY and CDR2 is SYGVKD. The CDR3 totals 16 residues. The CDR3 is CASSKYRDRANYGYTF. The CDR3 nucleotides read TGTGCCAGCAGCAAATACCGGGACAGAGCTAACTATGGCTACACCTTC.

This clone is a singleton in its sample. One junction end disagrees with the germline gene, perhaps due to a read error. This sequence joins TRBV11-2 and TRBJ2-5, with 8 bases matching TRBD1. The germline V gene has CDR1 SGHAT and CDR2 FQNNGV. The length of the CDR3 is 18 residues. CDR3 in DNA: TGTGCCAGCAGTTTAGGGGGAAGAACACAGGGGGGAAGAGAGACCCAGTACTTC. It specifies CASSLGGRTQGGRETQYF.